The clone carrying this T cell receptor beta chain was detected a few times. These data belong to a study of cytomegalovirus exposure and HLA in healthy donors. Amplification used 60 Vbeta primers and 13 Jbeta primers. TCRdb's copy holds only in-frame clones and misses some; the assay was immunoSEQ multiplex PCR. Of about 180,000 clones in the sample, about three quarters were seen once. Trimming stripped 1 base from V and 2 bases from J, with 15 bases between. CDR1 and CDR2 from the germline V gene are SEHNR and FQNEAQ (reference sequence). The CDR3 loop spans 16 amino acids. Sequenced material: PBMCs. This TCR came from a woman in her thirties in good health and CMV-seropositive. This chain joins TRBV7-9 and TRBJ2-7, with D tentatively TRBD2 (5 bases). CDR3 sequence (DNA): TGTGCCAGCAGCTTAGTGGGAGTCGGTCAGCCCTACGAGCAGTACTTC. It encodes CASSLVGVGQPYEQYF.